The TCR beta chain described here comes from a study of cytomegalovirus exposure and HLA in healthy donors. The PCR ran on 60 Vbeta and 13 Jbeta primers. TCRdb's table, derived via immunoSEQ multiplex PCR, lists solely in-frame clones and lacks some. The table lists over 150,000 clones, 70% to 85% of them singletons. Trimming took 6 bases from V and 10 from J, leaving 13 bases between them. The CDR3 spans 11 residues. Germline loops: CDR1 DFQATT, CDR2 SNEGSKA (reference sequence). The sequencing input was PBMCs. V usage is TRBV20-1 and J usage is TRBJ2-1; D might be TRBD1 (6 bases). This receptor was identified in a man aged 25-45 years in good health and CMV-seronegative. In nucleotides, the CDR3 is TGCAGTGCCGGCTTGGGGACAGAGCAGTTCTTC. It specifies CSAGLGTEQFF.